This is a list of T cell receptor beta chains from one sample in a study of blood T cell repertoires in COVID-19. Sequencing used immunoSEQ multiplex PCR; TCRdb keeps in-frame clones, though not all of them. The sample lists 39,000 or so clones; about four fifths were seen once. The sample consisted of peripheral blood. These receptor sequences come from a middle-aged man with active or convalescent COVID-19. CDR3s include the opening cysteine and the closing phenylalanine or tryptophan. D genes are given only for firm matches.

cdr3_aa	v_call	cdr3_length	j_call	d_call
CASSPGVNEQYF	TRBV19	12	TRBJ2-7	.
CAGQKRGTGELFF	TRBV19	13	TRBJ2-2	.
CASSDGASGRLETQYF	TRBV2	16	TRBJ2-5	TRBD2
CAWSSEVANTEAFF	TRBV30	14	TRBJ1-1	.
CASRDHDRPTNSPLHF	TRBV10-1	16	TRBJ1-6	.
CASISGTGVETQYF	TRBV6-5	14	TRBJ2-5	TRBD1
CASSLDWGPGNEQFF	TRBV11-3	15	TRBJ2-1	.
CASSHGHVNTEAFF	TRBV6-6	14	TRBJ1-1	.
CSVGARVYMNTEAFF	TRBV29-1	15	TRBJ1-1	.
CASSLRGAKNIQYF	TRBV5-5	14	TRBJ2-4	.
CASSEAQNTDTQYF	TRBV2	14	TRBJ2-3	.
CAWVGQGNYGYTF	TRBV30	13	TRBJ1-2	TRBD1
CASSLRSRTDTQYF	TRBV3-1/TRBV3-2	14	TRBJ2-3	.
CASSQYSGTGGWGEQFF	TRBV3-1/TRBV3-2	17	TRBJ2-1	TRBD1
CASSTPGQKNIQYF	TRBV11-2	14	TRBJ2-4	TRBD1
CASSMLTSGRAVNEQFF	TRBV19	17	TRBJ2-1	TRBD2
CASSRDLGAGYEQYF	TRBV4-1	15	TRBJ2-7	.
CASSFMGLAGQETQYF	TRBV7-9	16	TRBJ2-5	TRBD2
CASRHRWLGSGANVLTF	TRBV28	17	TRBJ2-6	.
CASSFTGNSNQPQHF	TRBV5-1	15	TRBJ1-5	.
CASSQDLQGDLVNQPQHF	TRBV4-3	18	TRBJ1-5	TRBD1
CAWSRSGSYEQYF	TRBV30	13	TRBJ2-7	TRBD2
CASSTQGQQNEKLFF	TRBV19	15	TRBJ1-4	TRBD1
CASSQAGQLYF	TRBV4-1	11	TRBJ2-7	.
CASSLLVGETQYF	TRBV5-4	13	TRBJ2-5	.
CASSFNGGARGEQFF	TRBV7-9	15	TRBJ2-1	TRBD2
CAWSSGGTGGYEQYF	TRBV30	15	TRBJ2-7	TRBD1
CASSQGTATSTDTQYF	TRBV4-1	16	TRBJ2-3	TRBD1
CASSLLAGGEETQYF	TRBV3-1/TRBV3-2	15	TRBJ2-5	TRBD2
CAWRLTRETQYF	TRBV30	12	TRBJ2-5	.
CASSYSGFTEAFF	TRBV6-5	13	TRBJ1-1	.
CASSLDRGENTEAFF	TRBV11-3	15	TRBJ1-1	.
CASSSPWTGTDYGYTF	TRBV28	16	TRBJ1-2	TRBD1
CASSPRDNSPLHF	TRBV6-5	13	TRBJ1-6	.
CASSQSVLSGAFF	TRBV16	13	TRBJ1-1	.
CASSLLGGAQNIQYF	TRBV27	15	TRBJ2-4	.
CASSTGMAGGANSPLHF	TRBV5-1	17	TRBJ1-6	TRBD1
CASSYGQPSGANVLTF	TRBV5-4	16	TRBJ2-6	.
CAISDRGVDQPQHF	TRBV10-3	14	TRBJ1-5	TRBD1
CASSILNTGELFF	TRBV19	13	TRBJ2-2	.